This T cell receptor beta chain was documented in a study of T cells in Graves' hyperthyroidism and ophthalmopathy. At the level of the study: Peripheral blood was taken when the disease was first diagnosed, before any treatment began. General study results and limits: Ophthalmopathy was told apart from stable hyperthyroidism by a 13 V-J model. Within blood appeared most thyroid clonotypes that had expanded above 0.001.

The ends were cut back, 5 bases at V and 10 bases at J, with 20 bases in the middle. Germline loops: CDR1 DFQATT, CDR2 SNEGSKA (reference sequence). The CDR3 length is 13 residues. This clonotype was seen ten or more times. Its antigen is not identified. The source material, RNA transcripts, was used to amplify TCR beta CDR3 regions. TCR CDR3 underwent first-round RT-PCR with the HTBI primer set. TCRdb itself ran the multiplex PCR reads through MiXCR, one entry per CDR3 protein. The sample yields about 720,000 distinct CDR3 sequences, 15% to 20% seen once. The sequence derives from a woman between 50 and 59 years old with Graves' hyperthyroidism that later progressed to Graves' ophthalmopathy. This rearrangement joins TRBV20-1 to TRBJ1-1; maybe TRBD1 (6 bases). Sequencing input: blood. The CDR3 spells CSASSPGRGTAFF. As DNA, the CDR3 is TGCAGTGCTTCCTCGCCGGGGAGGGGGACAGCTTTCTTT.